This entry lists 23 T cell receptor beta chains sequenced from one sample in a study of T cell changes during pregnancy in multiple sclerosis. Profiled with immunoSEQ multiplex PCR; TCRdb holds only in-frame clones, not every one. The sample carries some 70,000 clones, 90% recorded once. Sequencing was performed on peripheral blood, taken after pregnancy. The source of these receptors is a female donor in good health, enrolled as a control in a pregnancy study.

This chain connects TRBV10-1 to TRBJ2-1; perhaps TRBD2 as D (6 bases). Between the trimmed V and J ends, which lost 2 bases and 15 bases, there was a span of 14 bases. Germline-derived CDR1 and CDR2 are WNHNN and SYGVQD (reference sequence). The CDR3 contains 12 residues. CDR3 bases: TGCGCCAGCAGTGAGGATTGGCGGGGAAGGTTCTTC. Its translation is CASSEDWRGRFF.

V usage is TRBV5-1 and J usage is TRBJ2-7; D uncertain. Trimming shortened V by 1 base and J by 4 bases, and 18 bases separated the two germline ends. The CDR3 spans 16 residues. Germline V gene data show CDR1 as SGHRS and CDR2 as YFSETQ. The CDR3 sequence is CASSLRRSEFGYEQYF. CDR3 nucleotides: TGCGCCAGCAGCTTGCGTCGGTCGGAGTTTGGGTACGAGCAGTACTTC.

This sequence joins TRBV5-5 and TRBJ2-1; TRBD1 agrees at 9 bases. The germline CDR1 and CDR2 sequences are SGHKS and YYEKEE (reference sequence). There are 14 residues in the CDR3. The V and J ends lost 3 bases and 9 bases, in that order; junction bases with no gene match: 7. The CDR3 region is CASSSGQGWSEQFF. In DNA form, the CDR3 reads TGTGCCAGCAGCTCCGGACAGGGGTGGAGTGAGCAGTTCTTC.

The chain uses TRBV21-1 and TRBJ1-5; TRBD1, as called in the table, went unchecked against the DNA. TRBV21-1 is listed as a pseudogene. This CDR3 comprises 17 residues. CDR3 loop: CASSKAGQGASGQPQHF. CDR3 sequence (DNA): TGTGCCAGCAGCAAAGCAGGACAGGGGGCCTCCGGGCAGCCCCAGCATTTT.

The chain has TRBV30 and TRBJ1-3, with TRBD1 matching 7 bases. Germline values: CDR1 GTSNPN, CDR2 SVGIG (reference sequence). V trimming: 7 bases; J trimming: 3 bases; junction bases outside the gene matches: 9. The CDR3 has 14 residues. CDR3 in DNA: TGTGCCTTCTCGCGAGGGGGCGGTGGAAACACCATATATTTT. This encodes CAFSRGGGGNTIYF.

The rearrangement uses TRBV29-1 and TRBJ1-1; possibly TRBD1 for D (6 bases). The CDR3 extends over 13 amino acids. Germline CDR1 is SQVTM and CDR2 is ANQGSEA. Trimming pared 3 bases from V and 1 base from J, leaving 9 bases between. This chain's CDR3 is CSVDQGTNTEAFF. The CDR3, as DNA: TGCAGCGTTGATCAGGGGACGAACACTGAAGCTTTCTTT.

J is TRBJ1-5 and V is TRBV7-8; TRBD1 might be the D (6 bases). V lost 4 bases and J lost 4, with 14 bases in between. The CDR3 is 15 residues long. Germline V CDR1 and CDR2: SGHVS, FQNEAQ. The DNA of the CDR3 is TGTGCCAGCAGCTCCAATAGGGACAATAATCAGCCCCAGCATTTT. As protein: CASSSNRDNNQPQHF.

This clone was recorded only once. The chain carries TRBV5-1 and TRBJ2-5; maybe TRBD2 (7 bases). Germline lookup yields CDR1 SGHRS and CDR2 YFSETQ. Trimming removed 7 bases from V and 5 bases from J, with 15 bases in between. There are 13 residues in the CDR3. CDR3 sequence (DNA): TGCGCCAGCTGTCGGGGGGCTGGGGAGACCCAGTACTTC. Translating it yields CASCRGAGETQYF.

This clone was counted a single time. CDR3 sequence reads: CASSPRTGGNTIYF. CDR3 in DNA: TGTGCCAGCAGCCCTCGGACAGGGGGAAACACCATATATTTT. The V gene is TRBV9, the J gene TRBJ1-3, with 8 bases fitting TRBD1. The J segment lost 4 bases and the V segment lost 4 bases, leaving 4 bases of the junction unmatched. Germline assignment: CDR1 SGDLS and CDR2 YYNGEE. The CDR3 is made up of 14 amino acids.

The V and J genes are TRBV13 and TRBJ1-1; a weak D match, TRBD1 (5 bases). CDR3 length equals 14 residues. Trimming shortened V by 1 base and J by 5 bases, and 11 bases separated the two germline ends. The germline CDR1 and CDR2 sequences are PRHDT and FYEKMQ (reference sequence). CDR3 residues: CASSLDIGGTEAFF. The CDR3, as DNA: TGTGCCAGCAGCTTAGACATCGGGGGAACTGAAGCTTTCTTT.

The rearrangement joins TRBV10-3 to TRBJ2-7, with D perhaps matching TRBD1 (5 bases). The CDR3 loop spans 14 amino acids. Trimming left V 2 bases short and J 6 bases short, with 14 bases between. CDR1 is ENHRY, CDR2 SYGVKD, per germline. The CDR3, as DNA: TGTGCCATCAGTGAGCGGCCCCAGGGTTTCGAGCAGTACTTC. It specifies CAISERPQGFEQYF.

The chain links TRBV11-1 to TRBJ2-7, with a weak D call TRBD1 (6 bases). CDR1 and CDR2 from the germline V gene are SGHAT and FQDESV (reference sequence). V was shortened by 1 base and J by 2 bases, with 9 bases between the two germline ends. The CDR3 spans 14 residues. CDR3 sequence: CASSLGQGPYEQYF. CDR3 in DNA: TGTGCCAGCAGCTTAGGCCAGGGGCCCTACGAGCAGTACTTC.

V usage is TRBV6-6 and J usage is TRBJ1-4, with 9 bases identical to TRBD1. The J segment lost 8 bases and the V segment lost 2 bases, leaving 3 bases of the junction unmatched. CDR1 is MNHNY and CDR2 is SVGAGI in the germline V gene (reference sequence). The CDR3 totals 14 residues. This chain's CDR3 is CASSYGQGREKLFF. For the CDR3, the DNA is TGTGCCAGCAGTTACGGACAGGGGCGAGAAAAACTGTTTTTT.

The chain employs TRBV6-1 and TRBJ1-3; 7 bases line up with TRBD1. This CDR3 spans 16 amino acids. Germline trimming cut 3 bases from V and 2 bases from J; bases unmatched to any gene: 7. Per germline, CDR1 MNHNS and CDR2 SASEGT. The chain's CDR3 is CASSDGPGTAGNTIYF. In DNA, the CDR3 is TGTGCCAGCAGTGATGGACCCGGGACAGCTGGAAACACCATATATTTT.

The chain's CDR3 is CASSSRWATGELFF. The CDR3 coding sequence is TGTGCCAGCAGTTCGCGCTGGGCCACCGGGGAGCTGTTTTTT. The chain recombines TRBV6-5 with TRBJ2-2; D is undetermined. Trimming removed 4 bases from V and 4 bases from J, with 10 bases in between. CDR3 size: 14 residues. The germline V gene has CDR1 MNHEY and CDR2 SVGAGI.

The chain uses TRBV5-4 and TRBJ1-4, with 9 bases identical to TRBD1. Losses at the gene ends were 1 base for V and 8 bases for J; bases not matched to a gene: 6. Germline CDR1 SGHNT, CDR2 YYREEE (reference sequence). The CDR3 has 15 amino acids. The CDR3 bases are TGTGCCAGCAGCTTGTCAGGACAGGGGTTGGAAAAACTGTTTTTT. Encoded protein: CASSLSGQGLEKLFF.

V usage is TRBV5-4 and J usage is TRBJ1-1; 7 bases agree with TRBD1. CDR1 and CDR2 from the germline V gene are SGHNT and YYREEE (reference sequence). The junction had 6 bases not matched to a gene; V was cut back by 7 bases and J by 0 bases. This CDR3 region has 14 residues. The CDR3, as DNA: TGTGCCAGCGCCAAGGGACAGATGAACACTGAAGCTTTCTTT. This sequence encodes CASAKGQMNTEAFF.

About this clone itself: Germline is not matched at one junction end, which may reflect a read error. J is TRBJ2-7 and V is TRBV28, with a tentative D call TRBD1 (5 bases). Germline V gene lookup returns CDR1 MDHEN and CDR2 SYDVKM. The CDR3 length is 11 residues. The CDR3: CASSLGQDAGF. The DNA for the CDR3 is TGTGCCAGCAGTTTAGGGCAGGACGCAGGGTTC.

This clone was observed a handful of times. The chain is built from TRBV9 and TRBJ1-1; the match to TRBD1 covers 10 bases. J was trimmed by 11 bases and V by 3 bases; bases with no gene match: 7. In germline, CDR1 is SGDLS, CDR2 YYNGEE. The CDR3 length is 13 residues. The CDR3 sequence is CASSAMGTGEAFF. Written as DNA, the CDR3 is TGTGCCAGCAGCGCTATGGGGACAGGGGAGGCTTTCTTT.

This clone was picked up one time. The chain combines TRBV18 with TRBJ2-3; 8 bases align to TRBD2. Losses at the gene ends were 2 bases for V and 4 bases for J; bases not matched to a gene: 8. The CDR3 extends over 16 amino acids. CDR1 and CDR2 from the germline V gene are KGHSH and LQKENI. CDR3 region: CASSPKIAGLADTQYF. The CDR3 coding sequence is TGTGCCAGCTCACCAAAGATAGCGGGGTTGGCAGATACGCAGTATTTT.

This clone was detected many times. J is TRBJ1-5 and V is TRBV10-2; a possible D gene is TRBD1 (5 bases). The germline V gene encodes CDR1 WSHSY and CDR2 SAAADI. The CDR3 covers 13 residues. Trimming took off 8 bases at V and 3 bases at J, with 11 bases between the two ends. The CDR3 sequence is CASYPGNNQPQHF. CDR3 nucleotides: TGCGCCAGCTATCCAGGGAACAATCAGCCCCAGCATTTT.

The V gene is TRBV7-9, the J gene TRBJ1-2; D is undetermined. V lost 6 bases to trimming and J lost 1 base, with 15 bases between them. This CDR3 comprises 15 residues. Germline CDR1 and CDR2: SEHNR and FQNEAQ (reference sequence). The CDR3: CASRPATQVNYGYTF. DNA for the CDR3: TGTGCCAGCAGGCCGGCCACTCAGGTTAACTATGGCTACACCTTC.

The chain carries TRBV10-3 and TRBJ2-5, with D perhaps TRBD1 (6 bases). The CDR3 totals 13 residues. The V gene's germline CDR1 is ENHRY and CDR2 SYGVKD. The V end lost 6 bases, the J end lost 1 base, and 9 bases lay between the germline ends. In nucleotides, the CDR3 is TGTGCCATCAGATCGGACAGCCAAGAGACCCAGTACTTC. It yields the protein CAIRSDSQETQYF.